Presented here are 19 T cell receptor beta chains from one specimen sequenced in a study of graft-versus-host responses after intestinal transplantation. Repertoires were generated with immunoSEQ multiplex PCR, while TCRdb's copy carries only in-frame clones and drops some. The table has about 100,000 clones, under 95% seen once. Their cognate antigens are unknown. Sequenced here: unstimulated CD8+ T cells sorted from spleen or lymph node cells, sampled before intestinal transplant. All receptors derive from a human donor who received an intestinal transplant.

The J gene is TRBJ1-4, the V gene TRBV19; tentatively, D is TRBD1 (6 bases). The CDR3 has 14 amino acids. CDR1 is LNHDA, CDR2 SQIVND, per germline (reference sequence). The V and J ends lost 5 bases and 6 bases respectively, with 13 bases between them. CDR3 region: CASSPAGGDEKLFF. The CDR3 DNA reads as TGTGCCAGTAGTCCCGCGGGGGGCGATGAAAAACTGTTTTTT.

The CDR3 loop reads CASSYVRDNEQFF. The CDR3 DNA sequence: TGTGCCAGCAGTTACGTTAGGGACAATGAGCAGTTCTTC. The rearrangement joins TRBV6-6 to TRBJ2-1; D is uncertain. Trimming pared 2 bases from V and 5 bases from J, leaving 7 bases between. The CDR3 covers 13 residues. Looked up from germline, CDR1 is MNHNY and CDR2 is SVGAGI (reference sequence).

The chain carries TRBV13 and TRBJ2-7; 7 bases line up with TRBD1. Looked up from germline, CDR1 is PRHDT and CDR2 is FYEKMQ (reference sequence). This CDR3 has 14 amino acids. The ends lost 5 bases at V and 5 bases at J; junction bases unmatched: 9. CDR3 amino acids: CASSPDRTGHEQYF. For the CDR3, the DNA is TGTGCCAGCAGCCCGGACAGGACGGGTCACGAGCAGTACTTC.

The chain couples TRBV28 to TRBJ1-1, with D maybe TRBD1 (5 bases). V lost 3 bases and J lost 1, with 12 bases in between. Germline loops: CDR1 MDHEN, CDR2 SYDVKM. The length of the CDR3 is 15 residues. The CDR3 region is CASSFRFGGNTEAFF. As DNA, the CDR3 is TGTGCCAGCAGTTTCCGGTTCGGGGGGAACACTGAAGCTTTCTTT.

The chain joins TRBV7-9 to TRBJ2-3; D might be TRBD1 or TRBD2, each matching 5 bases. This CDR3 spans 15 amino acids. The V end was cut by 3 bases, the J end by 0 bases, with 10 bases between. CDR1 and CDR2 from the germline V gene are SEHNR and FQNEAQ (reference sequence). The CDR3 DNA reads as TGTGCCAGCAGCTTTAGTGGGACGAGCACAGATACGCAGTATTTT. Amino acids: CASSFSGTSTDTQYF.

The chain's CDR3 is CASSVEREGNTEAFF. CDR3 nucleotide sequence: TGTGCCAGCAGTGTCGAGCGGGAGGGGAACACTGAAGCTTTCTTT. V gene TRBV6-5 combines with J gene TRBJ1-1, with D uncertain. V lost 5 bases, J lost 1 base, and 14 bases lay in between. The CDR3 has 15 residues. Germline CDR1 and CDR2: MNHEY and SVGAGI.

The chain carries TRBV10-3 and TRBJ2-7; D call uncertain. This CDR3 has 12 residues. Germline V CDR1 and CDR2: ENHRY, SYGVKD. The ends were cut back, 2 bases at V and 2 bases at J, with 4 bases in the middle. The CDR3 region has the DNA TGTGCCATCAGTGAGAGCCCCTACGAGCAGTACTTC. As protein: CAISESPYEQYF.

The chain has TRBV5-6 and TRBJ1-5; D perhaps matches TRBD1 (6 bases). CDR1 SGHDT and CDR2 YYEEEE come from the germline V gene. Trimming removed 3 bases at V and 6 bases at J, with 19 bases between. The CDR3 is made up of 16 amino acids. The CDR3 DNA follows: TGTGCCAGCAGCTCCACTCTAGGGGGGACTAGTCAGCCCCAGCATTTT. Its translation: CASSSTLGGTSQPQHF.

The chain uses TRBV7-9 and TRBJ2-7; TRBD1 aligns across 10 bases. V gave up 0 bases and J gave up 5 bases; unmatched junction bases: 7. This CDR3 has 16 residues. Germline V gene sequence: CDR1 SEHNR, CDR2 FQNEAQ (reference sequence). CDR3 in amino acids: CASSLAGGQGGDEQYF. The CDR3 DNA reads TGTGCCAGCAGCTTAGCGGGAGGACAGGGGGGAGACGAGCAGTACTTC.

This clone was seen only once. The V gene is TRBV13, the J gene TRBJ2-3, with 7 nucleotides matching TRBD2. The CDR3 has 14 amino acids. Losses at the gene ends were 3 bases for V and 0 bases for J; bases not matched to a gene: 0. Germline CDR1 PRHDT, CDR2 FYEKMQ (reference sequence). CDR3 sequence: CASSFSGSTDTQYF. The CDR3 nucleotides are TGTGCCAGCAGCTTTAGCGGGAGCACAGATACGCAGTATTTT.

The CDR3 is CASSVETAIRGYTF. DNA of the CDR3: TGTGCCAGCAGTGTCGAGACGGCGATTCGTGGCTACACCTTC. This chain joins TRBV6-1 and TRBJ1-2; D unresolved. CDR1 is MNHNS, CDR2 SASEGT, per germline. This CDR3 has 14 amino acids. V was trimmed by 4 bases and J by 7 bases, leaving 16 bases between them.

This clone has a single count. This chain joins TRBV12-5 and TRBJ1-5, with TRBD1 as a possible D gene (6 bases). The CDR3 is 18 residues long. V was trimmed by 0 bases and J by 9 bases, leaving 24 bases between them. Germline CDR1 reads LGHNT; CDR2 reads FRNRAP. The DNA of the CDR3 is TGTGCTAGTGGTTTGGTACCGGGCGGGGGCTGGCCAGAAGGGCCCCAGCATTTT. Translation gives CASGLVPGGGWPEGPQHF.

This chain uses TRBV6-5 with TRBJ2-7; unclear D gene. Germline V gives CDR1 MNHEY, CDR2 SVGAGI. The V gene lost 0 bases and the J gene lost 3 bases, with 6 bases spanning the gap. This CDR3 is built from 13 residues. The CDR3 DNA follows: TGTGCCAGCAGTTACTCGGTGGTCTACGAGCAGTACTTC. It specifies CASSYSVVYEQYF.

The chain has TRBV9 and TRBJ2-7; TRBD1 matches at 8 bases. Per the germline V gene, CDR1 is SGDLS and CDR2 is YYNGEE. Trimming removed 4 bases from V and 3 bases from J; junction bases left unmatched: 9. This CDR3 has 15 amino acids. The CDR3 protein is CASSSRDRPNYEQYF. The CDR3 bases are TGTGCCAGCAGCAGCCGGGACAGGCCAAACTACGAGCAGTACTTC.

The chain carries TRBV27 and TRBJ2-5, with a possible D match to TRBD1 (6 bases). V lost 4 bases to trimming and J lost 3 bases, with 9 bases between them. The CDR3 loop spans 13 amino acids. Germline values: CDR1 MNHEY, CDR2 SMNVEV (reference sequence). The CDR3 region has the DNA TGTGCCAGCAGTTGGTCAGGGGAAGAGACCCAGTACTTC. Translated, it gives CASSWSGEETQYF.

V is TRBV6-5 and J is TRBJ2-7; TRBD1 matches 9 bases. In germline, CDR1 is MNHEY, CDR2 SVGAGI. Germline trimming cut 0 bases from V and 0 bases from J; bases unmatched to any gene: 0. This CDR3 spans 15 amino acids. The CDR3 spells CASSYSTGGSYEQYF. CDR3 in DNA: TGTGCCAGCAGTTACTCGACAGGGGGCTCCTACGAGCAGTACTTC.

The chain recombines TRBV2 with TRBJ2-2, with 8 bases aligning to TRBD2. Germline V gives CDR1 SNHLY, CDR2 FYNNEI. J gave up 3 bases and V 2 bases, and 8 bases lay outside the gene matches. The CDR3 extends over 17 amino acids. CDR3 DNA sequence: TGTGCCAGCAGTGAAAACGGGGGGGTAGGGTACACCGGGGAGCTGTTTTTT. Its protein product is CASSENGGVGYTGELFF.

The J gene is TRBJ1-6, the V gene TRBV4-1, with D perhaps matching TRBD1 (6 bases). V gave up 0 bases and J gave up 7 bases, with 10 bases separating them. The CDR3 loop spans 15 amino acids. Germline values: CDR1 MGHRA, CDR2 YSYEKL. The CDR3 DNA sequence: TGCGCCAGCAGCCAAGATCCCCAGGGGAATTCACCCCTCCACTTT. Protein: CASSQDPQGNSPLHF.

J is TRBJ1-2 and V is TRBV7-6; the D is unclear. V was trimmed by 1 base and J by 3 bases, leaving 9 bases between them. CDR3 length: 14 residues. Germline V gives CDR1 SGHVS, CDR2 FNYEAQ. The CDR3 DNA reads TGTGCCAGCAGCTTAGGGGTCCCCCACTATGGCTACACCTTC. Protein sequence: CASSLGVPHYGYTF.